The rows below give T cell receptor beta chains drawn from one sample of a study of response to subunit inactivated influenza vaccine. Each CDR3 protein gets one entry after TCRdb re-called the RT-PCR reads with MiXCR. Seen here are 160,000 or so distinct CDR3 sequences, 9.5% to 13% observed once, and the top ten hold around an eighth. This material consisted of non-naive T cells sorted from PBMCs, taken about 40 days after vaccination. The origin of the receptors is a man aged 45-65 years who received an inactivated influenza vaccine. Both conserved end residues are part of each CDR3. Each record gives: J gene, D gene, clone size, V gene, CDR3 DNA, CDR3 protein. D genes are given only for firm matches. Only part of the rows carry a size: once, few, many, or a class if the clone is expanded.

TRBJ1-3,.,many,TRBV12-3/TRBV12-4,TGTGCCAGCAGTTATTCAGCTACTGGAAACACCATATATTTT,CASSYSATGNTIYF
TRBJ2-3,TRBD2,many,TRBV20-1,TGCAGTGCAGTCGTGGGACTAGCGGGCACAGATACGCAGTATTTT,CSAVVGLAGTDTQYF
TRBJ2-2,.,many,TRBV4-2,TGTGCCAGCAGCCAAGCCTATAGGACCGGGGAGCTGTTTTTT,CASSQAYRTGELFF
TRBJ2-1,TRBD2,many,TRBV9,TGTGCCAGCAGCGTAGACCCGACTAGCGGGGTCAGCTCCTACAATGAGCAGTTCTTC,CASSVDPTSGVSSYNEQFF
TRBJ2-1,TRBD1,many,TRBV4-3,TGCGCCAGCAGCAGTGCCCCGGGACAGGGATACAATGAGCAGTTCTTC,CASSSAPGQGYNEQFF
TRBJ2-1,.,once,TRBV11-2,TGTGCCAGCAGCTTAGGGACTGAGTACAATGAGCAGTTCTTC,CASSLGTEYNEQFF
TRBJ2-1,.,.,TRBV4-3,TGCGCCAGCAGCCAAGAAGGAATCTCCAATGAGCAGTTCTTC,CASSQEGISNEQFF
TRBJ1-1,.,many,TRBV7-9,TGTGCCAGCAGCCTGGGACCGGAGAACACTGAAGCTTTCTTT,CASSLGPENTEAFF
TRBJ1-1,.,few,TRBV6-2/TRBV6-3,TGTGCCAGCAGAGGGGGAGGGGCGTCCTCTGAAGCTTTCTTT,CASRGGGASSEAFF
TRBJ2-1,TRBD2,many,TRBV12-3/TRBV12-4,TGTGCCAGCAGTCCTAGCGGGGGGATCTACAATGAGCAGTTCTTC,CASSPSGGIYNEQFF
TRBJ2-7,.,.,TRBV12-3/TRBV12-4,TGTGCCAGCAGCCGATCGACAGGCTCCTACGAGCAGTACTTC,CASSRSTGSYEQYF
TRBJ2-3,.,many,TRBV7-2,TGTGCCAGCAGCTTATACAGCGAATACACAGATACGCAGTATTTT,CASSLYSEYTDTQYF
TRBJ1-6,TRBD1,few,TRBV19,TGTGCCAGTAGTATAGCGGACAGGTCGAGTAATTCACCCCTCCACTTT,CASSIADRSSNSPLHF
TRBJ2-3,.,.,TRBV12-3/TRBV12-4,TGTACCAGCAGTTTAGCGAATTGGTACCTTTGGGGGGGCACAGATACGCAGTATTTT,CTSSLANWYLWGGTDTQYF
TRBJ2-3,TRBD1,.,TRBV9,TGTGCCAGCAGCGTAGCAACCGGGACAGGGGTTTCCACAGATACGCAGTATTTT,CASSVATGTGVSTDTQYF
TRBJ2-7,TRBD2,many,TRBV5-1,TGCGCCAGCAGCTTTTTTAGCGGGACAAGTCAACAAAACTCCTACGAGCAGTACTTC,CASSFFSGTSQQNSYEQYF
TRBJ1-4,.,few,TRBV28,TGTGCCAGTTCCGTGGGGGGGTTGAATGAAAAACTGTTTTTT,CASSVGGLNEKLFF
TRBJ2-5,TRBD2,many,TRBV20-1,TGCAGTGCTAATATACCGACTAGCGGGAGTAAGGAGACCCAGTACTTC,CSANIPTSGSKETQYF
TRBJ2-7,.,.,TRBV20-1,TGCAGTGCTAGAGGGCAAGGTCTCTCCTACGAGCAGTACTTC,CSARGQGLSYEQYF
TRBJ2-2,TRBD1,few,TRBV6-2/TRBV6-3,TGTGCCAGCAGTTCGAGACAGGGGGCAAGCGGGGAGCTGTTTTTT,CASSSRQGASGELFF
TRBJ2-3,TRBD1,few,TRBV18,TGTGCCAGCTCACCACAGATGACAGGGGGAGATACGCAGTATTTT,CASSPQMTGGDTQYF
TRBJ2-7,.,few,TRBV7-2,TGTGCCAGCAGCTTAGCGAGGGTCCACGAGCAGTACTTC,CASSLARVHEQYF
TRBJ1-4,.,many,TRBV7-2,TGTGCCAGCAGCCCAGGTGGCGCGGGGTTGTGGGAAAAACTGTTTTTT,CASSPGGAGLWEKLFF
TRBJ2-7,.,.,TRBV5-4,TGTGCCAGCAGCTTGTACGGGACCACCTACGAGCAGTACTTC,CASSLYGTTYEQYF
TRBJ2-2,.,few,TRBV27,TGTGCCAGCAGTTTGCAGGGGTACGGGGAGCTGTTTTTT,CASSLQGYGELFF
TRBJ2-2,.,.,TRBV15,TGTGCCACCAGCAGTGTTCCCGGGGAGCTGTTTTTT,CATSSVPGELFF
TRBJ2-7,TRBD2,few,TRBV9,TGTGCCAGCAGCGAAAGGGCCGGGTTAGCGGGAGGGCCGGAAGCCTTC,CASSERAGLAGGPEAF
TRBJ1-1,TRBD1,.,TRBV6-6,TGTGCCAGCAGTAAGGGACAGAACACTGAAGCCTTCTTT,CASSKGQNTEAFF
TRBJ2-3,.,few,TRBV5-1,TGCGCCAGCAGCTTGGAGTCTATTATCACAGATACGCAGTATTTT,CASSLESIITDTQYF
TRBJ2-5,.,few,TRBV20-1,TGCAGTGCTAGAACCACCCAGGGGGGCCCAGAGACCCAGTACTTC,CSARTTQGGPETQYF
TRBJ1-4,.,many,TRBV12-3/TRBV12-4,TGTGCCAGCAGTTTAGGGTTTGAAAAACTGTTTTTT,CASSLGFEKLFF